The clone carrying this T cell receptor beta chain was seen a single time. What it binds is unknown. The V gene's germline CDR1 is ENHRY and CDR2 SYGVKD. CDR3 size: 12 residues. V lost 9 bases, J lost 4 bases, and 9 bases lay in between. The PCR made use of 60 Vbeta and 13 Jbeta primers. Profiling relied on immunoSEQ multiplex PCR, and the TCRdb table lists in-frame clones only, not all of them. The data show some 61,000 clones, 75% to 85% seen once. This specimen belongs to a study of cytomegalovirus exposure and HLA in healthy donors. These donors counted as nominally healthy when sampled, but unrecorded immune exposures were likely. Broader study findings: Accurate prediction of most subjects' HLA-A and HLA-B alleles from TCR beta sequences was reported.

The TCR originated in a human donor in good health. This chain links TRBV10-3 with TRBJ2-2; D not resolved. The sample was PBMCs. For the CDR3, the DNA is TGTGCCATTCGACCGGGCACCGGGGAGCTGTTTTTT. It is translated as CAIRPGTGELFF.